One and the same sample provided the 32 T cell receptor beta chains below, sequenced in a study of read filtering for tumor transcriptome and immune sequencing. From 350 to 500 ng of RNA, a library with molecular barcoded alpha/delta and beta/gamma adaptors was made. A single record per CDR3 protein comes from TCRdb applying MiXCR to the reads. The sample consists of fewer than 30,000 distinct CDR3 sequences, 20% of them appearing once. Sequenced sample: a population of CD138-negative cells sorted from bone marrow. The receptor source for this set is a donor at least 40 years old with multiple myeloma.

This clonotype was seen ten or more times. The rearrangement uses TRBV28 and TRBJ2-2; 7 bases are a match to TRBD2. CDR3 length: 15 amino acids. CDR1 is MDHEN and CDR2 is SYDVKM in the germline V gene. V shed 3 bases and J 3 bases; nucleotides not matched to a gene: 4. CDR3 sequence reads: CASSLVGRYTGELFF. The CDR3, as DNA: TGTGCCAGCAGTTTGGTCGGGAGGTACACCGGGGAGCTGTTTTTT.

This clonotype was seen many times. The CDR3 is CASSLTTGDTEAFF. The DNA of the CDR3 is TGTGCCAGCAGCTTAACCACAGGGGACACTGAAGCTTTCTTT. V is TRBV7-6 and J is TRBJ1-1; TRBD1 aligns across 7 bases. The germline V gene encodes CDR1 SGHVS and CDR2 FNYEAQ. The CDR3 covers 14 residues. With 2 bases clipped from V and 3 bases from J, the junction kept 3 bases outside the gene matches.

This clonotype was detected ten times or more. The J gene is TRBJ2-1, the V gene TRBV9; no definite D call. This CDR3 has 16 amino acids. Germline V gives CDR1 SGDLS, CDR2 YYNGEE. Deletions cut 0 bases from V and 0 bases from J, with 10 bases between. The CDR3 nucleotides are TGTGCCAGCAGCGTAGGGAGCGACCCCTCCTACAATGAGCAGTTCTTC. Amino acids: CASSVGSDPSYNEQFF.

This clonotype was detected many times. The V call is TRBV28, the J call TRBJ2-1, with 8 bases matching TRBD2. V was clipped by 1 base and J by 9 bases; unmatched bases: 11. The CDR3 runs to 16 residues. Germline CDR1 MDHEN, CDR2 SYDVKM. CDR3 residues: CASSLSHGLAGGEQFF. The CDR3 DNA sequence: TGTGCCAGCAGTTTATCCCACGGGCTAGCGGGCGGTGAGCAGTTCTTC. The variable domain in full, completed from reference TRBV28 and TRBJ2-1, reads DVKVTQSSRYLVKRTGEKVFLECVQDMDHENMFWYRQDPGLGLRLIYFSYDVKMKEKGDIPEGYSVSREKKERFSLILESASTNQTSMYLCASSLSHGLAGGEQFFGPGTRLTVL.

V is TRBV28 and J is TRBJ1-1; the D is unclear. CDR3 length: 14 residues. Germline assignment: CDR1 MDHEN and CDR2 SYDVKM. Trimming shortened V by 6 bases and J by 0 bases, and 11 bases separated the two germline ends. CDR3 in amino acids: CASRSGRLNTEAFF. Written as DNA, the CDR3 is TGTGCCAGCAGATCAGGACGGCTGAACACTGAAGCTTTCTTT.

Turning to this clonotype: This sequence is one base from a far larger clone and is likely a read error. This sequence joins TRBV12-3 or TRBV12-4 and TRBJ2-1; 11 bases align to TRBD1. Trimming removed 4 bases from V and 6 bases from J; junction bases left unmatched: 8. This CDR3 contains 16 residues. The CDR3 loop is CASSYMIGTGGNEQFF. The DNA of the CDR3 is TGTGCCAGCAGTTACATGATTGGGACAGGGGGCAATGAGCAGTTCTTC.

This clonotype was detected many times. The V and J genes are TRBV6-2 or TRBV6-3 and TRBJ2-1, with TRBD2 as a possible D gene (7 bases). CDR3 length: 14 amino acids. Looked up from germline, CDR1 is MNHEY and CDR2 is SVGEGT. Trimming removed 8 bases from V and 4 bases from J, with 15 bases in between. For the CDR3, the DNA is TGTGCCAGCTTAAGGGGGGGGGGGTACAATGAGCAGTTCTTC. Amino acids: CASLRGGGYNEQFF.

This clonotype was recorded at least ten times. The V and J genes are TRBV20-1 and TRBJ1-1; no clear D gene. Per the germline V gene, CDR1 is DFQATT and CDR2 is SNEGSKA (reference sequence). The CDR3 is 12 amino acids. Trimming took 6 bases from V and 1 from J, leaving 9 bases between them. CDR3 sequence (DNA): TGCAGTGCAGCGACACCGAACACTGAAGCTTTCTTT. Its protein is CSAATPNTEAFF.

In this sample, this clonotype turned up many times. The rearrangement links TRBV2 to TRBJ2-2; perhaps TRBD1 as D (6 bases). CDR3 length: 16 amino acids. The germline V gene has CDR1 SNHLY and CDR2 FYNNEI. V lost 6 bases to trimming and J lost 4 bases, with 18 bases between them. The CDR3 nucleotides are TGTGCCAGCAGCCAGGACAGCCGTCGGGGCACCGGGGAGCTGTTTTTT. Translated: CASSQDSRRGTGELFF.

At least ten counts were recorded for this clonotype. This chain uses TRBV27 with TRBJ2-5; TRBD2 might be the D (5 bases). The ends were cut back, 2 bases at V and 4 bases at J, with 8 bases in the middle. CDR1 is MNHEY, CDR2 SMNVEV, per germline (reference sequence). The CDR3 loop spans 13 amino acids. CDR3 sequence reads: CASSLRRGETQYF. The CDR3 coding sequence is TGTGCCAGCAGTTTACGACGGGGAGAGACCCAGTACTTC.

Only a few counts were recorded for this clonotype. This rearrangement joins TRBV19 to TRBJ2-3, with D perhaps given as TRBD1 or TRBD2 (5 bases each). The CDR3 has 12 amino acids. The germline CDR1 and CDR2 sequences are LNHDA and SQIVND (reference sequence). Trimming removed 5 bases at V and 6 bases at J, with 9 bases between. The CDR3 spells CASSPGTDTQYF. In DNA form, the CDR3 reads TGTGCCAGTAGTCCCGGGACCGATACGCAGTATTTT.

The DNA for the CDR3 is TGTGCCAGCAGCTTGGAAGGCAGGGGGTTTGGCGAGCAGTACTTC. Its translation: CASSLEGRGFGEQYF. The chain has TRBV5-4 and TRBJ2-7; 7 nucleotides agree with TRBD1. Germline trimming cut 0 bases from V and 6 bases from J; bases unmatched to any gene: 9. Germline assignment: CDR1 SGHNT and CDR2 YYREEE (reference sequence). The length of the CDR3 is 15 residues.

The CDR3 loop reads CASSGGRAGGSYEQYF. The CDR3 nucleotides read TGTGCCAGTAGTGGGGGACGAGCGGGAGGATCCTACGAGCAGTACTTC. The chain combines TRBV19 with TRBJ2-7; 9 positions agree with TRBD2. CDR1 and CDR2 (germline): LNHDA, SQIVND (reference sequence). The CDR3 totals 16 residues. Trimming cost V 5 bases and J 1 base; bases outside gene matches: 9.

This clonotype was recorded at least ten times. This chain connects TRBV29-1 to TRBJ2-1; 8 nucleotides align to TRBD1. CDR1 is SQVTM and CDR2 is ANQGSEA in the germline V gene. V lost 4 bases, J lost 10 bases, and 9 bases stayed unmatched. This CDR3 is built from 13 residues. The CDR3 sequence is CSVALQGANEQFF. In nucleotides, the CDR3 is TGCAGCGTTGCCTTGCAGGGGGCAAACGAGCAGTTCTTC.

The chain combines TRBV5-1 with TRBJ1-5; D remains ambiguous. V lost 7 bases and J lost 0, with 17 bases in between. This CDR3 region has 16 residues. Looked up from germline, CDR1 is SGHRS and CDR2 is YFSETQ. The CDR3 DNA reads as TGCGCCAGCCGACCTTCTAGCGGAGATAGCAATCAGCCCCAGCATTTT. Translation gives CASRPSSGDSNQPQHF.

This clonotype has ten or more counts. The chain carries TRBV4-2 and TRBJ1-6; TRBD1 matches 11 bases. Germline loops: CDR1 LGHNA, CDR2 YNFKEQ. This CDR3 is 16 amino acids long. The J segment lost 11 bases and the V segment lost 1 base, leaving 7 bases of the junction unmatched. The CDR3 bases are TGTGCCAGCAGCCAAGCCGGGACAGGGGGAGGAACACCCCTCCACTTT. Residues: CASSQAGTGGGTPLHF.

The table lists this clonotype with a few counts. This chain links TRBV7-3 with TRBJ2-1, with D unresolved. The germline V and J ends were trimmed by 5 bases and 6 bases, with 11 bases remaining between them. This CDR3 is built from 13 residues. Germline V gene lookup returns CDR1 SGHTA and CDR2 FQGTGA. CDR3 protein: CASSDRLSNEQFF. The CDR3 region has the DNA TGTGCCAGCAGCGACCGCCTCTCCAATGAGCAGTTCTTC. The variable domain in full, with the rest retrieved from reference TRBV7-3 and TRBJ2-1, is GAGVSQTPSNKVTEKGKYVELRCDPISGHTALYWYRQSLGQGPEFLIYFQGTGAADDSGLPNDRFFAVRPEGSVSTLKIQRTERGDSAVYLCASSDRLSNEQFFGPGTRLTVL.

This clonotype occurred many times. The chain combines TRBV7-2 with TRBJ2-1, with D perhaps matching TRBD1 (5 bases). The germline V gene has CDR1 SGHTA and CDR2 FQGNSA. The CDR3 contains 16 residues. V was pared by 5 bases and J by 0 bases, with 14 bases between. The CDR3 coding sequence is TGTGCCAGCAGCACAACGACAGCCAGCTCCTACAATGAGCAGTTCTTC. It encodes CASSTTTASSYNEQFF.

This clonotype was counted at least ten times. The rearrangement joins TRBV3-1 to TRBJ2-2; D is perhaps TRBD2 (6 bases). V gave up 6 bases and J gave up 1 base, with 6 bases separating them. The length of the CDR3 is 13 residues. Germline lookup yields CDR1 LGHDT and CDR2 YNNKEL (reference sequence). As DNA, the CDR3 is TGTGCCAGCAGGCGGGGGAACACCGGGGAGCTGTTTTTT. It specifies CASRRGNTGELFF.

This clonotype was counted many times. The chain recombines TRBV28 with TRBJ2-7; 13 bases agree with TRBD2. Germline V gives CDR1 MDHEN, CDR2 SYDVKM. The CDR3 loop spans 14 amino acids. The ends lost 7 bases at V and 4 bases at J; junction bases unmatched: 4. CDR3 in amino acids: CASTGTSGTYEQYF. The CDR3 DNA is TGTGCCAGCACGGGGACTAGCGGGACGTACGAGCAGTACTTC. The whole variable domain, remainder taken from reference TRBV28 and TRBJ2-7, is DVKVTQSSRYLVKRTGEKVFLECVQDMDHENMFWYRQDPGLGLRLIYFSYDVKMKEKGDIPEGYSVSREKKERFSLILESASTNQTSMYLCASTGTSGTYEQYFGPGTRLTVT.

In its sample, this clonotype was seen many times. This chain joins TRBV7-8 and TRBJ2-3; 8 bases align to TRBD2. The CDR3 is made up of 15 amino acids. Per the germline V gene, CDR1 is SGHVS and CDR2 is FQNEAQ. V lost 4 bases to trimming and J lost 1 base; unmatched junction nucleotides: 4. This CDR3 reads CASSSVTSGTDTQYF. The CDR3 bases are TGTGCCAGCAGCTCCGTGACTAGCGGCACAGATACGCAGTATTTT.

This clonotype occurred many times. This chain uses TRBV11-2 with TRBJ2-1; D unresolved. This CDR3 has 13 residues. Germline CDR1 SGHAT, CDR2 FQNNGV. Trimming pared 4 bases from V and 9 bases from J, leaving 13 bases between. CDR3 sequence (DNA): TGTGCCAGCAGCTCAAGTGGGGTCGGTGAGCAGTTCTTC. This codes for CASSSSGVGEQFF.

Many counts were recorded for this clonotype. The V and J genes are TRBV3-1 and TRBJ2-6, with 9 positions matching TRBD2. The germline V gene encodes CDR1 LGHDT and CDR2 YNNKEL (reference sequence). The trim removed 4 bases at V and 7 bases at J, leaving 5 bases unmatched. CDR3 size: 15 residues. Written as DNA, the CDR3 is TGTGCCAGCAGCCCCCCCGGGACTAGCGCCAACGTCCTGACTTTC. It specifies CASSPPGTSANVLTF.

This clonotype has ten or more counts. The CDR3 nucleotides read TGTGCCAGCAGACCGCTAGGGTTCAATGAGCAGTTCTTC. It yields the protein CASRPLGFNEQFF. The chain links TRBV28 to TRBJ2-1; no clear D. Per germline, CDR1 MDHEN and CDR2 SYDVKM. The germline V and J ends were trimmed by 6 bases and 6 bases, with 12 bases remaining between them. The CDR3 length is 13 residues. Full variable domain (outside the CDR3, taken from reference TRBV28 and TRBJ2-1): DVKVTQSSRYLVKRTGEKVFLECVQDMDHENMFWYRQDPGLGLRLIYFSYDVKMKEKGDIPEGYSVSREKKERFSLILESASTNQTSMYLCASRPLGFNEQFFGPGTRLTVL.

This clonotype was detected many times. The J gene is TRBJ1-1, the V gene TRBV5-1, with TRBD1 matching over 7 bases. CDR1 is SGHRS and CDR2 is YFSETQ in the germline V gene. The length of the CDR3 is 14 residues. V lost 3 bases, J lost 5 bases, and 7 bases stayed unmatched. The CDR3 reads CASSSQGPGTEAFF. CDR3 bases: TGCGCCAGCAGCTCACAGGGGCCGGGGACTGAAGCTTTCTTT.

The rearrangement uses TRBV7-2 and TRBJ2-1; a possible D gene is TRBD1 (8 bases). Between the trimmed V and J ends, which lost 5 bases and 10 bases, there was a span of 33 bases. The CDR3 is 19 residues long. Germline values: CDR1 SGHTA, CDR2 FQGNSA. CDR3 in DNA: TGTGCCAGCAGCCTTAGGACAGGGAGGGAGGGAGTTTCCTGCAAGGAGCAGTTCTTC. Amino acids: CASSLRTGREGVSCKEQFF.

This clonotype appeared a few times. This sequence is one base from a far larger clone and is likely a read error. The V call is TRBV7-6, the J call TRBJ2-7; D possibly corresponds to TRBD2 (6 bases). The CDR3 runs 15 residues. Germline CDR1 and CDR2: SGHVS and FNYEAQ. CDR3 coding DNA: TGTGCCAGCAGCTCCGATCCTAGCGAGCGCTACGGGCAGTACTTC. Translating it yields CASSSDPSERYGQYF.

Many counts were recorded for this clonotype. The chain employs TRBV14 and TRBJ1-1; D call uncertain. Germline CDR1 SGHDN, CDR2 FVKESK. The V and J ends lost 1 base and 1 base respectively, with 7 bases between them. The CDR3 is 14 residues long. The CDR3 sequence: CASSQVRQNTEAFF. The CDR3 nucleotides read TGTGCCAGCAGCCAAGTTCGCCAGAACACTGAAGCTTTCTTT.

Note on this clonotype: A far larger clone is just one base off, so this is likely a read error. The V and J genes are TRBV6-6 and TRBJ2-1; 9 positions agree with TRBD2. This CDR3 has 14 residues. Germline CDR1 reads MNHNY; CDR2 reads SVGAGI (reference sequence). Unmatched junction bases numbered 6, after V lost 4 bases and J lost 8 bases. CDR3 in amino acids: CASSFGTSWDEQFF. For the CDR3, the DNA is TGTGCCAGCAGTTTCGGGACTAGCTGGGATGAGCAGTTCTTC.

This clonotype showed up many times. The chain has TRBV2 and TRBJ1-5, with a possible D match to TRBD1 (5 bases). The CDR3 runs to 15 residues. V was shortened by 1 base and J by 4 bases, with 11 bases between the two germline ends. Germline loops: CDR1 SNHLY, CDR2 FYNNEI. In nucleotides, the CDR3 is TGTGCCAGCAGTGAAGGCAGGGCCGGTAATCAGCCCCAGCATTTT. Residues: CASSEGRAGNQPQHF.

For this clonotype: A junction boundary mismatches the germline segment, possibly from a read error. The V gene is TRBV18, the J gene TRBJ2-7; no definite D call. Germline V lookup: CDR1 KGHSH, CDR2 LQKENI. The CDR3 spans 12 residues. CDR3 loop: CASTPRRDEPYF. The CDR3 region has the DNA TGTGCCAGCACACCACGAAGAGACGAGCCGTACTTC.

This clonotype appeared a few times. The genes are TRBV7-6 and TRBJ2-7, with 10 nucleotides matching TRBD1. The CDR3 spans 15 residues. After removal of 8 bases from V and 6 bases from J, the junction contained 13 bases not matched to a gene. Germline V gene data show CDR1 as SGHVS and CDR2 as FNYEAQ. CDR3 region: CASSGPGTGVPEQYF. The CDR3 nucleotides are TGTGCCAGCTCAGGCCCCGGGACAGGGGTCCCCGAGCAGTACTTC. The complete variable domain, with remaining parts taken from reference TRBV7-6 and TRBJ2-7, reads GAGVSQSPRYKVTKRGQDVALRCDPISGHVSLYWYRQALGQGPEFLTYFNYEAQQDKSGLPNDRFSAERPEGSISTLTIQRTEQRDSAMYRCASSGPGTGVPEQYFGPGTRLTVT.